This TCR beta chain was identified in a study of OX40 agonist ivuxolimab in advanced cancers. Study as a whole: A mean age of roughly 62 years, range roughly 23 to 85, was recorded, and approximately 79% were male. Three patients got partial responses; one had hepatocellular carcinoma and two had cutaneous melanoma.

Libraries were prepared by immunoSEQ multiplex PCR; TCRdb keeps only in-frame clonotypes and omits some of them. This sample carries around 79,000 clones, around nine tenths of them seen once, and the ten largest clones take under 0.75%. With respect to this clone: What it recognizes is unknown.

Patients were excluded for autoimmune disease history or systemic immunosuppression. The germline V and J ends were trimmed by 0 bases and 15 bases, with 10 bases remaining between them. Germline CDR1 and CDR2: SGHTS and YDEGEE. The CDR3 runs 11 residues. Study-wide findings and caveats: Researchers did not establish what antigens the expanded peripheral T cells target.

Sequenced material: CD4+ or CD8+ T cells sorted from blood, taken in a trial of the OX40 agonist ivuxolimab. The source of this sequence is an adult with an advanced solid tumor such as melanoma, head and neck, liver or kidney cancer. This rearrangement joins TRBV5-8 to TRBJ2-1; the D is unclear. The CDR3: CASSLGEVRFF. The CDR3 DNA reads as TGTGCCAGCAGCTTGGGTGAAGTTCGGTTCTTC.